This T cell receptor (beta chain) was sequenced in a study of cytomegalovirus exposure and HLA in healthy donors. Primers: 60 Vbeta forward and 13 Jbeta reverse. The assay was immunoSEQ multiplex PCR, and TCRdb's table has in-frame clones only and misses some. The sample carries roughly 150,000 clones, 80% to 90% recorded once. With V trimmed by 5 bases and J by 7 bases, 12 bases remained unmatched. CDR3 length: 16 residues. Looked up from germline, CDR1 is SEHNR and CDR2 is FQNEAQ (reference sequence). V is TRBV7-9 and J is TRBJ2-1; 9 bases are shared with TRBD1. This sequence originates from a young man in good health and CMV-seropositive. Sequencing used PBMCs. As DNA, the CDR3 is TGTGCCAGCAGCGTACCACCGGGACAGGGCGGAAATGAGCAGTTCTTC. It specifies CASSVPPGQGGNEQFF.